This is a list of T cell receptor beta chains from one sample in a study of shared clonotypes between healthy human individuals. Sequencing was performed with immunoSEQ multiplex PCR; in TCRdb, only in-frame clones are kept and a portion is missing. The profile covers roughly 650,000 clones, with roughly 95% appearing a single time and approximately 0.1% taken by the ten largest. Sequencing used naive CD8+ T cells sorted from blood. These TCRs come from a woman in her 30s in good health. The CDR3 runs from the conserved cysteine through the conserved F or W. The D gene is left open where the match is weak. Some rows have no size entry. The others give once, few or many, or a class for an expanded clone.

TRBJ2-7,TRBD2,TRBV2,.,TGTGCCAGCAGTGAATGGGCTAGCGGGAGTAACGAGCAGTACTTC,CASSEWASGSNEQYF
TRBJ2-1,TRBD1,TRBV15,.,TGTGCCACCAGCAGAGATAGATCGGGACAGCACGTTTGGTATGAGCAGTTCTTC,CATSRDRSGQHVWYEQFF
TRBJ1-4,.,TRBV14,.,TGTGCCAGCAGCCCAAGAGTGATTGGGGATAATGAAAAACTGTTTTTT,CASSPRVIGDNEKLFF
TRBJ2-2,TRBD2,TRBV29-1,.,TGCAGCGCCGGAGGGGTAGCGGGAGGGATTGGCGGGGAGCTGTTTTTT,CSAGGVAGGIGGELFF
TRBJ1-2,.,TRBV5-6,.,TGTGCCAGCAGCTTGGACAGGGAGGAGGCTTATGGCTACACCTTC,CASSLDREEAYGYTF
TRBJ2-3,TRBD2,TRBV18,.,TGTGCCAGCTCACCACGGACTAGCGGATTGGGGACGGATACGCAGTATTTT,CASSPRTSGLGTDTQYF
TRBJ2-2,TRBD1,TRBV2,once,TGTGCCAGTACCGACAGGGGGCTGAGCGGGGAGCTGTTTTTT,CASTDRGLSGELFF
TRBJ2-3,.,TRBV27,few,TGTGCCAGCAGCCACACAGATACGCAGTATTTT,CASSHTDTQYF
TRBJ1-5,.,TRBV11-2,.,TGTGCCAGCCTTAACAGAAGCAATCAGCCCCAGCATTTT,CASLNRSNQPQHF
TRBJ2-7,.,TRBV28,.,TGTGCCAGCAGTTTACCCGAGCGCTGGGACGAGCAGTACTTC,CASSLPERWDEQYF
TRBJ2-1,.,TRBV13,.,TGTGCCAGCAGCCCCGGACAGCAGAACTACAATGAGCAGTTCTTC,CASSPGQQNYNEQFF
TRBJ2-1,.,TRBV4-2,.,TGTGCCAGCAGCCCGACGGTTAGCTCCTACAATGAGCAGTTCTTC,CASSPTVSSYNEQFF
TRBJ1-5,.,TRBV2,.,TGTGCCAGCAGTAGGCATACGGCCCTCAATCAGCCCCAGCATTTT,CASSRHTALNQPQHF
TRBJ2-7,.,TRBV30,.,TGTGCCTGGAGTCTGCGCGAATTCTACGAGCAGTACTTC,CAWSLREFYEQYF
TRBJ2-7,.,TRBV28,.,TGTGCCAGCAGTTTCCTTCGTGGGCCCTACGAGCAGTACTTC,CASSFLRGPYEQYF
TRBJ2-7,TRBD1,TRBV11-3,.,TGTGCCAGCAGCTTAGGCGGGACAGGGACCTACGAGCAGTACTTC,CASSLGGTGTYEQYF
TRBJ2-5,.,TRBV4-1,.,TGCGCCAGCAGCCAAGCGGACCGGGGGTGGGAGCAGTACTTC,CASSQADRGWEQYF
TRBJ2-7,TRBD2,TRBV28,.,TGTGCCAGCAGTGCGGGACTAGCGGCCTACGAGCAGTACTTC,CASSAGLAAYEQYF
TRBJ2-5,.,TRBV7-6,.,TGTGCCAGCAGCTTAAATCTGGGACAAGAGACCCAGTACTTC,CASSLNLGQETQYF
TRBJ1-3,.,TRBV28,.,TGTGCCAGCAGTTTACCCGATTTCGCTGGAAACACCATATATTTT,CASSLPDFAGNTIYF
TRBJ2-4,.,TRBV7-3,.,TGTGCCAGCAGCGTACGGGACCAAGTTGCGGACTTC,CASSVRDQVADF
TRBJ2-7,.,TRBV6-6,.,TGTGCCAGCAGCACCAGAGGGTACGAGCAGTACTTC,CASSTRGYEQYF
TRBJ2-7,TRBD1,TRBV6-5,.,TGTGCCAGCAGTTACGGGACAGGGGGCGCCCAGCAGTACTTC,CASSYGTGGAQQYF
TRBJ1-5,.,TRBV6-1,.,TGTGCCAGCAGTGGTTGGGCAGACTATAGCAATCAGCCCCAGCATTTT,CASSGWADYSNQPQHF
TRBJ2-3,TRBD2,TRBV4-1,.,TGCGCCAGCAGCCAAGAATCGGGACTAGCGTTGGATACGCAGTATTTT,CASSQESGLALDTQYF
TRBJ2-7,TRBD2,TRBV27,.,TGTGCCAGCAGCCCTCTCGCGGGAGCCCGCTACGAGCAGTACTTC,CASSPLAGARYEQYF
TRBJ2-7,TRBD2,TRBV30,.,TGTGCCTGGAGGACTAGCGCTGGCGAGCAGTACTTC,CAWRTSAGEQYF
TRBJ2-1,TRBD2,TRBV2,.,TGTGCCAGCAGTGATGAGGGAGGGAATGAGCAGTTCTTC,CASSDEGGNEQFF
TRBJ2-1,.,TRBV27,.,TGTGCCAGCAGATCGATCGGCTCCTACAATGAGCAGTTCTTC,CASRSIGSYNEQFF
TRBJ2-1,TRBD1,TRBV13,.,TGTGCCAGCAGTTGGACAGGGAGCTCCTACAATGAGCAGTTCTTC,CASSWTGSSYNEQFF
TRBJ2-1,TRBD2,TRBV5-8,.,TGTGCCAGCAGCTTGCTCGGGAGGGGACTCTACAATGAGCAGTTCTTC,CASSLLGRGLYNEQFF
TRBJ2-1,.,TRBV5-6,.,TGTGCCAGCAGCCTCGGACTGGCCACGACAAGCTCCTACAATGAGCAGTTCTTC,CASSLGLATTSSYNEQFF
TRBJ1-1,.,TRBV2,.,TGTGCCAGCAGTGAGGACAGCCCCGTTATGAACACTGAAGCTTTCTTT,CASSEDSPVMNTEAFF
TRBJ1-1,.,TRBV27,.,TGTGCCAGCAGTTTAGGTGTTTTCACTGAAGCTTTCTTT,CASSLGVFTEAFF
TRBJ2-5,.,TRBV29-1,.,TGCAGCGTTGGAGGAGAGACCCAGTACTTC,CSVGGETQYF
TRBJ2-7,.,TRBV6-5,.,TGTGCCAGCAGTTACTCAACAGGGGAGGGGTCCTACGAGCAGTACTTC,CASSYSTGEGSYEQYF
TRBJ2-1,.,TRBV5-6,.,TGTGCCAGCAGCCAAACTAGTAACTATGAGCAGTTCTTC,CASSQTSNYEQFF